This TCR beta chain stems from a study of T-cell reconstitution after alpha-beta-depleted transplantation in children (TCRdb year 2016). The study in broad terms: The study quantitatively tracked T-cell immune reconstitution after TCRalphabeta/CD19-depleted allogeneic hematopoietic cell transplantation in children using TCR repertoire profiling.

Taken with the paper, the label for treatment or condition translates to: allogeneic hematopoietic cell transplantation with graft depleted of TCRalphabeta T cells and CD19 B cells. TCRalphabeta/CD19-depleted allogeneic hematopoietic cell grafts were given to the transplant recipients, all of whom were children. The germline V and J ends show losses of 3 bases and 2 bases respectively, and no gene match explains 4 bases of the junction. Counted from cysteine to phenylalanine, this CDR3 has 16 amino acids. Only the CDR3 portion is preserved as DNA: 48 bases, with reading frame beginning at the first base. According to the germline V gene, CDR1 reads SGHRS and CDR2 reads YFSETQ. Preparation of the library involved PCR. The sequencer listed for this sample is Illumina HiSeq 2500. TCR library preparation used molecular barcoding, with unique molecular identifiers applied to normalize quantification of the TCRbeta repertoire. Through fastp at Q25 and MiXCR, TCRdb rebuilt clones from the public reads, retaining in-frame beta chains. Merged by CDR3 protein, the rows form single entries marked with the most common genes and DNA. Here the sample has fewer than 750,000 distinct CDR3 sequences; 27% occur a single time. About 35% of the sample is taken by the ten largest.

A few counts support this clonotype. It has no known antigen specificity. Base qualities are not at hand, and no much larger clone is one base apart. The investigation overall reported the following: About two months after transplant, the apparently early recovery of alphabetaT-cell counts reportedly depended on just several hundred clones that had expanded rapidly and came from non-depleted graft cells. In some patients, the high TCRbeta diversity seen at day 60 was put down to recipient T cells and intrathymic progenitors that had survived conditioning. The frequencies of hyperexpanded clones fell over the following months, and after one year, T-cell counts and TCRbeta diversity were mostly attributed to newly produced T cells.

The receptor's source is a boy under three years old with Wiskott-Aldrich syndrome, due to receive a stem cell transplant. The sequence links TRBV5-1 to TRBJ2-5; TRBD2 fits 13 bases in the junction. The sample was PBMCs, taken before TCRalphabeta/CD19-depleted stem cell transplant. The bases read TGCGCCAGCAGCTACGGACTAGCGGGAGTTCAAGAGACCCAGTACTTC. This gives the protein CASSYGLAGVQETQYF.